The entry below gives a single T cell receptor beta chain sequence along with its context. Its specificity is unknown. Germline is not matched at one junction end, which may reflect a read error. This entry comes from a study of T cell responses to AZD1222 COVID-19 vaccine. Sequencing used immunoSEQ multiplex PCR; TCRdb keeps in-frame clones, though not all of them. The sample holds 150,000 to 200,000 clones, approximately 86% seen once. Points from the study as a whole: Females outnumbered males among donors, who were mostly white British; clonal diversity was possibly underestimated. Spike as a whole was targeted by vaccine-associated CD4 TCRs, dominant at 160-218 and 743-854. An increase in Spike-specific TCR breadth and depth was observed after two AZD1222 doses.

The receptor was isolated from an adult who received the AZD1222 COVID-19 vaccine. Here the sequenced sample was peripheral blood, taken 28 days after the second AZD1222 dose.

DNA of the CDR3: TGCGCCAGCAGGTTGGGGGGAACTGAAAAACTGTTTTTT. It encodes CASRLGGTEKLFF. The genes are TRBV5-1 and TRBJ1-4; D perhaps matches TRBD1 (5 bases). Germline CDR1 SGHRS, CDR2 YFSETQ. The CDR3 spans 13 residues.